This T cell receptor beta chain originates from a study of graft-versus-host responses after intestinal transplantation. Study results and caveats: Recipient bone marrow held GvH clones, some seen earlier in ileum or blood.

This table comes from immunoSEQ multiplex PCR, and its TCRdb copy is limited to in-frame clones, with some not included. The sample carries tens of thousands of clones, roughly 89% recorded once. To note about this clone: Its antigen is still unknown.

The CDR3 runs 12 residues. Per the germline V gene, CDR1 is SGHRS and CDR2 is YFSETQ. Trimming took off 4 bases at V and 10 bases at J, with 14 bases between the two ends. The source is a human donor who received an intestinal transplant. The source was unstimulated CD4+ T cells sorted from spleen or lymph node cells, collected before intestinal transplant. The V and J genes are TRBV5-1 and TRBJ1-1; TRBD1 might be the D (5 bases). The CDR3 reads CASSPDSSGAFF. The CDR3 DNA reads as TGCGCCAGCAGCCCCGACAGCTCTGGAGCTTTCTTT.